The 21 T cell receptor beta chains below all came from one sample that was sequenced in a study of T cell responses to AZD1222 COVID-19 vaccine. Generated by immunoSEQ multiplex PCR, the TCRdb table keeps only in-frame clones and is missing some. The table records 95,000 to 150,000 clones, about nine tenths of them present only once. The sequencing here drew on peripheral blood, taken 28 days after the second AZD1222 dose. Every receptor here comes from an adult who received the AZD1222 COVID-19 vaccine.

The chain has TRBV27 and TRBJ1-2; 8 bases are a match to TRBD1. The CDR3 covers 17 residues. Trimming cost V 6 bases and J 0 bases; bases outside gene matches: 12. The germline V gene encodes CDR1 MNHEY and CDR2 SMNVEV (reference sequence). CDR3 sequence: CASSWTGSSKTNYGYTF. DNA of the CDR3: TGTGCCAGCAGCTGGACAGGGAGTTCCAAAACTAACTATGGCTACACCTTC.

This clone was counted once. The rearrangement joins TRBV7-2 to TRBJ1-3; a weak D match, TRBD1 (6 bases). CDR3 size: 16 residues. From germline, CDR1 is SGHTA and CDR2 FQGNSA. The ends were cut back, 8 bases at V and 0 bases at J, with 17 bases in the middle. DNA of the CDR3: TGTGCCAGCCGCCGGGACACGACACCCTCTGGAAACACCATATATTTT. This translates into CASRRDTTPSGNTIYF. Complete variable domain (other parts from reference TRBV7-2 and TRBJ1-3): GAGVSQSPSNKVTEKGKDVELRCDPISGHTALYWYRQSLGQGLEFLIYFQGNSAPDKSGLPSDRFSAERTGGSVSTLTIQRTQQEDSAVYLCASRRDTTPSGNTIYFGEGSWLTVV.

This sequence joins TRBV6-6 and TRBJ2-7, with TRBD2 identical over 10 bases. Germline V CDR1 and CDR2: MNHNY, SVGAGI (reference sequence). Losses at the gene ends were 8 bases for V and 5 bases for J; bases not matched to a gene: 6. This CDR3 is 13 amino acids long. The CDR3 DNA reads TGTGCCAGCCAAGCGGGAGGGCCAAACGAGCAGTACTTC. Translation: CASQAGGPNEQYF.

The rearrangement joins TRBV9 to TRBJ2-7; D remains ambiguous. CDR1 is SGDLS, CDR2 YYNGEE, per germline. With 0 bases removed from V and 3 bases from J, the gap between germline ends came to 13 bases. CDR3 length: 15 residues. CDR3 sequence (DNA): TGTGCCAGCAGCGTAGTCTTGGACCCATGCTACGAGCAGTACTTC. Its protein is CASSVVLDPCYEQYF.

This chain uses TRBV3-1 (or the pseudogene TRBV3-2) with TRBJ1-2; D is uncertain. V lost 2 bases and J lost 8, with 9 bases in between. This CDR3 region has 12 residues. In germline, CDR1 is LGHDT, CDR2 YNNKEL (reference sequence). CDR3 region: CASSQSSRGYTF. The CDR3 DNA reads TGTGCCAGCAGCCAATCGTCCCGGGGCTACACCTTC.

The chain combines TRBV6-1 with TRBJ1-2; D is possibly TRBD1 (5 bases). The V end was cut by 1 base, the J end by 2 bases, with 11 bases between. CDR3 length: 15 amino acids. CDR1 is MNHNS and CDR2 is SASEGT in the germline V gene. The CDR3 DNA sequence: TGTGCCAGCAGTGAAGGGGGGGGAAGGAACTATGGCTACACCTTC. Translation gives CASSEGGGRNYGYTF.

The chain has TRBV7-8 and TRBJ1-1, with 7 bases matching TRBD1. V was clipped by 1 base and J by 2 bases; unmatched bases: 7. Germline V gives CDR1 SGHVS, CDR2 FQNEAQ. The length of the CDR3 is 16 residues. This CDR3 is CASSLVSGTANTEAFF. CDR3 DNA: TGTGCCAGCAGCTTAGTTAGTGGGACAGCCAACACTGAAGCTTTCTTT.

The CDR3: CASSFGQGYGYTF. The CDR3 nucleotides read TGTGCCAGCAGCTTCGGACAGGGCTATGGCTACACCTTC. This chain joins TRBV7-2 and TRBJ1-2; TRBD1 matches 8 bases. With V trimmed by 3 bases and J by 4 bases, 1 base remained unmatched. Germline values: CDR1 SGHTA, CDR2 FQGNSA. The CDR3 totals 13 residues. Full variable domain (outside the CDR3, taken from reference TRBV7-2 and TRBJ1-2): GAGVSQSPSNKVTEKGKDVELRCDPISGHTALYWYRQSLGQGLEFLIYFQGNSAPDKSGLPSDRFSAERTGGSVSTLTIQRTQQEDSAVYLCASSFGQGYGYTFGSGTRLTVV.

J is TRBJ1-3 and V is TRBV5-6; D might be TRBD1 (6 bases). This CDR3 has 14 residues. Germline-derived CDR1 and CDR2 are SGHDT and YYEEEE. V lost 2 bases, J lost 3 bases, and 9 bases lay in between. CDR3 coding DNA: TGTGCCAGCAGCTTACAGGGTCGTGGAAACACCATATATTTT. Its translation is CASSLQGRGNTIYF.

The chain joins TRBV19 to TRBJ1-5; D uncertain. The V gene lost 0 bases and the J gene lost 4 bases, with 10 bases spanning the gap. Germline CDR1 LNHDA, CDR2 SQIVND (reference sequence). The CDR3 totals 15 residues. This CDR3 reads CASSIEGLGNQPQHF. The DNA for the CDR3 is TGTGCCAGTAGTATAGAAGGGTTGGGGAATCAGCCCCAGCATTTT.

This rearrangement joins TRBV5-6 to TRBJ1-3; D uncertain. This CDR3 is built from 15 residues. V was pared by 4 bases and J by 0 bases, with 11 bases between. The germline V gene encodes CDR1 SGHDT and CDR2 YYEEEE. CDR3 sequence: CASSLYDNSGNTIYF. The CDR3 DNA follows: TGTGCCAGCAGCCTTTATGACAACTCTGGAAACACCATATATTTT.

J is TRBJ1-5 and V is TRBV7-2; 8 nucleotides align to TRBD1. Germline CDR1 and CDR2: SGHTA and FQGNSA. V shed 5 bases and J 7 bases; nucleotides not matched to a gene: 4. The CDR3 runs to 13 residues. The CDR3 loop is CASSPGQGQPQHF. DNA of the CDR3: TGTGCCAGCAGCCCCGGACAGGGACAGCCCCAGCATTTT.

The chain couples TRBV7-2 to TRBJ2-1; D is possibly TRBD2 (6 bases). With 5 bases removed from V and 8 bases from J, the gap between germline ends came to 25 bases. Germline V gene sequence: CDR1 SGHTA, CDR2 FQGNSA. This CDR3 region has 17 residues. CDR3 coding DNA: TGTGCCAGCAGCACCAAGGGCGCGGGACTCGGGGCCCATGAGCAGTTCTTC. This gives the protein CASSTKGAGLGAHEQFF.

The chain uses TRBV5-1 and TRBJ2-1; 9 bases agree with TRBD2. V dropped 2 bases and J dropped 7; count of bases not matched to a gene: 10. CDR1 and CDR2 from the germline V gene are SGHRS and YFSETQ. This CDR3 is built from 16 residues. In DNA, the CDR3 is TGCGCCAGCAGCTTTGGGGCGGGAGGGGAACCGAATGAGCAGTTCTTC. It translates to CASSFGAGGEPNEQFF.

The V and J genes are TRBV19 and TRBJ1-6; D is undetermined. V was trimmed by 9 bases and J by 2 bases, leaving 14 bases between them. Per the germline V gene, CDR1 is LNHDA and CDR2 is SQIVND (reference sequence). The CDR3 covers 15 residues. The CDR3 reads CARGPPCAYNSPLHF. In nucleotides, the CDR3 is TGTGCCAGAGGCCCCCCTTGCGCCTATAATTCACCCCTCCACTTT.

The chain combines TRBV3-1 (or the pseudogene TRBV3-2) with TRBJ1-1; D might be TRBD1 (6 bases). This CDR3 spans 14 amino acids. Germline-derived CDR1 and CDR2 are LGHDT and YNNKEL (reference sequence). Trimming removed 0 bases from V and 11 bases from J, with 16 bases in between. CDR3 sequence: CASSQEGGPRGAFF. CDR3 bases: TGTGCCAGCAGCCAAGAGGGGGGCCCCCGTGGGGCTTTCTTT.

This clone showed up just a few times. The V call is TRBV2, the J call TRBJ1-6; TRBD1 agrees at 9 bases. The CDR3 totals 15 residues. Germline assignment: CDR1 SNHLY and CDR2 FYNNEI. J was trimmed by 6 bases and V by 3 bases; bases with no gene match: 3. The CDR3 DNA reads TGTGCCAGCAGTGAGACGGGACAGGGTAATTCACCCCTCCACTTT. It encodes CASSETGQGNSPLHF.

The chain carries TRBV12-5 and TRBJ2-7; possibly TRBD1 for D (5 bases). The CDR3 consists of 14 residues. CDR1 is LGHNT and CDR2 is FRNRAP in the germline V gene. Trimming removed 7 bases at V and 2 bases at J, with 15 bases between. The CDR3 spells CASASDGQPYEQYF. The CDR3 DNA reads TGTGCTAGTGCCAGCGACGGACAACCCTACGAGCAGTACTTC.

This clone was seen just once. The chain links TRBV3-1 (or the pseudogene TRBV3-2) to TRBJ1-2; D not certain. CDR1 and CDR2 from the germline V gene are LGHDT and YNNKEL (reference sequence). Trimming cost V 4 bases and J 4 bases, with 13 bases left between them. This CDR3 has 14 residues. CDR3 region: CASSPLDGAYGYTF. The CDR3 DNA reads TGTGCCAGCAGCCCCCTGGACGGAGCCTATGGCTACACCTTC.

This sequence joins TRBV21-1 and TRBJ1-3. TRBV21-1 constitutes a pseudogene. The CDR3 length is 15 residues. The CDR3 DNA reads TGTGCCAGCAGCAAAGGGACTTTCCGCGGAAACACCATATATTTT. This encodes CASSKGTFRGNTIYF.

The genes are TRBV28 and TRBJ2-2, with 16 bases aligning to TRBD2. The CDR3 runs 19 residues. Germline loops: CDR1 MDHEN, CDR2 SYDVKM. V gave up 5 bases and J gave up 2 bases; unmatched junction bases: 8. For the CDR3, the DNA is TGTGCCAGCAGTCCCCCGGGACTAGCGGGAGGGGGTAACACCGGGGAGCTGTTTTTT. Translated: CASSPPGLAGGGNTGELFF.